Each of the 28 T cell receptor beta chains below was sequenced from the same sample in a study of CD8 T cells in ankylosing spondylitis (dated by TCRdb to between 2016 and 2019). The library was made by 5' RACE. Sequenced using an Illumina HiSeq 2500. TCRdb applied fastp at Q25 and MiXCR to the public reads, then kept only in-frame beta chains. Each entry is one CDR3 protein sequence, shown with its most common DNA and genes. The sample data list some 120,000 distinct CDR3 sequences, and about 13% of these were observed just once. Of the sample, about 3% falls within the top ten clones. What was sequenced was blood, either unsorted or a sorted T cell fraction (not recorded which). The origin of the receptors is a female donor with ankylosing spondylitis or in good health (not recorded which).

This clonotype was seen ten or more times. The J gene is TRBJ2-1, the V gene TRBV7-2; D is possibly TRBD2 (6 bases). V was trimmed by 5 bases and J by 0 bases, leaving 11 bases between them. The germline gives CDR1 SGHTA, CDR2 FQGNSA. The CDR3 contains 15 residues. DNA of the CDR3: TGTGCCAGCAGCGCTAGCGTGGGCTCCTACAATGAGCAGTTCTTC. As protein: CASSASVGSYNEQFF.

This sequence joins TRBV30 and TRBJ2-2; either TRBD1 or TRBD2 may supply D (7 bases each). V lost 0 bases, J lost 5 bases, and 16 bases lay in between. Germline CDR1 reads GTSNPN; CDR2 reads SVGIG (reference sequence). The CDR3 totals 16 residues. The CDR3 region is CAWSVLLRGGTGELFF. The CDR3 DNA follows: TGTGCCTGGAGTGTACTTCTCAGGGGGGGGACCGGGGAGCTGTTTTTT.

Only one count was recorded for this clonotype. The chain combines TRBV5-1 with TRBJ2-1, with TRBD1 identical over 9 bases. The ends lost 0 bases at V and 7 bases at J; junction bases unmatched: 5. The CDR3 sequence is 15 residues long. Germline-derived CDR1 and CDR2 are SGHRS and YFSETQ. CDR3 region: CASSLVDRGLNEQFF. The DNA of the CDR3 is TGCGCCAGCAGCTTGGTGGACAGGGGATTGAATGAGCAGTTCTTC.

There are many counts of this clonotype. The chain is built from TRBV20-1 and TRBJ1-5; no clear D gene. Between the trimmed V and J ends, which lost 3 bases and 4 bases, there was a span of 13 bases. The CDR3 extends over 14 amino acids. Germline V lookup: CDR1 DFQATT, CDR2 SNEGSKA (reference sequence). This CDR3 is CSASPSVGNQPQHF. The DNA of the CDR3 is TGCAGTGCTAGCCCCAGCGTGGGGAATCAGCCCCAGCATTTT.

The sample holds many counts of this clonotype. The V and J genes are TRBV15 and TRBJ2-3, with TRBD2 identical over 12 bases. Germline CDR1 is LNHNV and CDR2 is YYDKDF (reference sequence). CDR3 length: 15 residues. With 7 bases clipped from V and 3 bases from J, the junction kept 5 bases outside the gene matches. The CDR3 is CATKTSGGKTDTQYF. Here the CDR3 DNA reads TGTGCCACCAAAACTAGCGGGGGGAAGACAGATACGCAGTATTTT.

This clonotype was counted ten times or more. The V gene is TRBV11-2, the J gene TRBJ1-3; 7 positions agree with TRBD1. The germline V gene encodes CDR1 SGHAT and CDR2 FQNNGV. V lost 5 bases to trimming and J lost 3 bases; unmatched junction nucleotides: 22. There are 20 residues in the CDR3. CDR3 nucleotide sequence: TGTGCCAGCAGCCAACGGACAGGTCGCTTAGAATTCACTGTTGGAAACACCATATATTTT. Amino acid sequence: CASSQRTGRLEFTVGNTIYF.

With regard to this clonotype: Being one base from a much bigger clone, this may be a read error. This chain uses TRBV7-9 with TRBJ2-1; tentative D call: TRBD2 (5 bases). Germline V gene sequence: CDR1 SEHNR, CDR2 FQNEAQ (reference sequence). This CDR3 is built from 14 residues. The CDR3 loop reads CASSLLADYTEQFF. The CDR3 DNA follows: TGTGCCAGCAGCTTATTAGCAGACTACACTGAGCAGTTCTTC.

This clonotype was seen many times. J is TRBJ1-5 and V is TRBV12-3 or TRBV12-4, with TRBD1 identical over 12 bases. The trim removed 6 bases at V and 6 bases at J, leaving 3 bases unmatched. The CDR3 contains 14 residues. CDR3 sequence reads: CASRGQGAIQPQHF. The DNA for the CDR3 is TGTGCCAGCAGGGGACAGGGGGCAATTCAGCCCCAGCATTTT.

V usage is TRBV12-3 or TRBV12-4 and J usage is TRBJ1-6; D gene unclear. The CDR3 extends over 12 amino acids. V was trimmed by 2 bases and J by 7 bases, leaving 3 bases between them. CDR3 sequence reads: CASSLLNSPLHF. CDR3 DNA: TGTGCCAGCAGTTTACTGAATTCACCCCTCCACTTT.

This clonotype was observed a handful of times. The V call is TRBV20-1, the J call TRBJ2-7; TRBD1 aligns across 11 bases. Germline V lookup: CDR1 DFQATT, CDR2 SNEGSKA (reference sequence). The CDR3 has 15 residues. After removal of 3 bases from V and 1 base from J, the junction contained 5 bases not matched to a gene. This CDR3 is CSASSRDRGSYEQYF. The CDR3 coding sequence is TGCAGTGCTAGTTCCCGGGACAGGGGGTCCTACGAGCAGTACTTC.

This clonotype was found many times. V gene TRBV6-1 combines with J gene TRBJ1-1; D is ambiguous. The CDR3 is 15 amino acids. Deletions cut 4 bases from V and 2 bases from J, with 14 bases between. Germline CDR1 is MNHNS and CDR2 is SASEGT. In nucleotides, the CDR3 is TGTGCCAGCAGTGCCTCGGGCCGGGGAAACACTGAAGCTTTCTTT. This encodes CASSASGRGNTEAFF.

This chain uses TRBV20-1 with TRBJ1-2; 9 bases line up with TRBD1. The CDR3 consists of 13 residues. J lost 8 bases, V lost 5 bases, and 9 bases had no gene match. Germline V lookup: CDR1 DFQATT, CDR2 SNEGSKA (reference sequence). Written as DNA, the CDR3 is TGCAGTGCTCCTGACAGGGGGTCGAGGGGCTACACCTTC. Translation gives CSAPDRGSRGYTF.

This clonotype was observed at least ten times. The CDR3 sequence: CASSQQTGTVTDTQYF. CDR3 nucleotide sequence: TGTGCCAGCAGCCAACAGACTGGTACGGTAACAGATACGCAGTATTTT. The genes are TRBV3-1 and TRBJ2-3; D remains ambiguous. CDR3 length: 16 residues. Germline CDR1 LGHDT, CDR2 YNNKEL (reference sequence). V lost 2 bases to trimming and J lost 3 bases, with 15 bases between them.

In this sample, this clonotype turned up many times. The rearrangement links TRBV7-9 to TRBJ1-1, with a tentative D call TRBD1 (5 bases). V lost 5 bases and J lost 1, with 11 bases in between. The germline CDR1 and CDR2 sequences are SEHNR and FQNEAQ (reference sequence). This CDR3 has 14 amino acids. The CDR3 nucleotides are TGTGCCAGCAGCCGCACGGGGGGGAACACTGAAGCTTTCTTT. This sequence encodes CASSRTGGNTEAFF.

This clonotype was found once. Germline and junction disagree at one end, which may indicate a read error. The rearrangement uses TRBV18 and TRBJ2-7; D not certain. Germline V lookup: CDR1 KGHSH, CDR2 LQKENI. The CDR3 contains 15 residues. The CDR3 DNA reads TGTGCCGGCTCACCATTGGGGTGGGTGATTTACGAGCAGTACTTC. Amino acid sequence: CAGSPLGWVIYEQYF.

This clonotype has more than one count but fewer than ten. This chain joins TRBV12-3 or TRBV12-4 and TRBJ2-5; possibly TRBD2 for D (7 bases). Trimming stripped 7 bases from V and 3 bases from J, with 15 bases between. The CDR3 runs to 14 residues. This CDR3 reads CASTTRGGKETQYF. The DNA of the CDR3 is TGTGCCAGCACCACAAGGGGGGGAAAAGAGACCCAGTACTTC.

This clonotype appeared many times. The CDR3 sequence is CSVEGQENTGELFF. CDR3 in DNA: TGCAGCGTGGAGGGACAGGAGAACACCGGGGAGCTGTTTTTT. The V call is TRBV29-1, the J call TRBJ2-2; 8 bases align to TRBD1. The CDR3 is 14 residues long. With V trimmed by 6 bases and J by 1 base, 4 bases remained unmatched. Germline values: CDR1 SQVTM, CDR2 ANQGSEA.

This clonotype was found a few times. The J gene is TRBJ2-2, the V gene TRBV7-9, with D maybe TRBD2 (6 bases). The ends were cut back, 5 bases at V and 1 base at J, with 11 bases in the middle. This CDR3 is built from 15 residues. Germline values: CDR1 SEHNR, CDR2 FQNEAQ (reference sequence). Here the CDR3 reads CASSLRDWNTGELFF. The CDR3 DNA is TGTGCCAGCAGCCTCAGGGACTGGAACACCGGGGAGCTGTTTTTT.

V usage is TRBV7-3 and J usage is TRBJ2-1; TRBD2 is a possible D gene (5 bases). CDR1 is SGHTA, CDR2 FQGTGA, per germline. Trimming took off 2 bases at V and 4 bases at J, with 15 bases between the two ends. The CDR3 runs to 16 residues. The CDR3 is CASSLAPGSGYNEQFF. CDR3 nucleotide sequence: TGTGCCAGCAGCTTAGCCCCCGGGTCGGGGTACAATGAGCAGTTCTTC.

This clonotype has only a few counts. The chain carries TRBV20-1 and TRBJ2-7, with 9 bases lining up with TRBD1. The CDR3 is 14 residues long. CDR1 and CDR2 from the germline V gene are DFQATT and SNEGSKA (reference sequence). J gave up 3 bases and V 6 bases, and 9 bases lay outside the gene matches. CDR3 sequence reads: CSAHYRGRVYEQYF. The CDR3 region has the DNA TGCAGTGCCCATTACAGGGGGCGCGTCTACGAGCAGTACTTC.

This clonotype has a handful of counts. The chain combines TRBV21-1 with TRBJ1-1; the table's TRBD1 call for D was not verified on the DNA. TRBV21-1 is designated a pseudogene. The CDR3 is made up of 19 amino acids. The CDR3: CASSKGPLKYRDSGTEAFF. The DNA for the CDR3 is TGTGCCAGCAGCAAAGGACCGTTGAAGTACCGGGACAGTGGCACTGAAGCTTTCTTT.

The genes are TRBV7-2 and TRBJ2-1, with D possibly matching TRBD2 (6 bases). The length of the CDR3 is 16 residues. V lost 5 bases and J lost 0, with 14 bases in between. Per the germline V gene, CDR1 is SGHTA and CDR2 is FQGNSA. Here the CDR3 reads CASSPFGRGSYNEQFF. The CDR3 coding sequence is TGTGCCAGCAGCCCATTTGGGCGGGGCTCCTACAATGAGCAGTTCTTC.

This chain links TRBV14 with TRBJ2-1; a possible D gene is TRBD2 (6 bases). The CDR3 is 15 amino acids. V lost 1 base and J lost 3, with 10 bases in between. The V gene's germline CDR1 is SGHDN and CDR2 FVKESK. CDR3 sequence: CASSQVASVYNEQFF. Written as DNA, the CDR3 is TGTGCCAGCAGCCAAGTGGCTAGCGTCTACAATGAGCAGTTCTTC. Full variable domain (missing parts from reference TRBV14 and TRBJ2-1): EAGVTQFPSHSVIEKGQTVTLRCDPISGHDNLYWYRRVMGKEIKFLLHFVKESKQDESGMPNNRFLAERTGGTYSTLKVQPAELEDSGVYFCASSQVASVYNEQFFGPGTRLTVL.

This clonotype showed up many times. The chain joins TRBV5-6 to TRBJ2-3, with TRBD1 identical over 7 bases. CDR3 size: 15 residues. Germline loops: CDR1 SGHDT, CDR2 YYEEEE. V shed 4 bases and J 2 bases; nucleotides not matched to a gene: 7. The CDR3 is CASSTTGWTTDTQYF. The CDR3 bases are TGTGCCAGCAGCACGACAGGGTGGACCACAGATACGCAGTATTTT.

This clonotype was recorded a few times. The CDR3 loop reads CASSPDWDNQPQHF. DNA for the CDR3: TGCGCCAGCAGCCCGGACTGGGACAATCAGCCCCAGCATTTT. The chain carries TRBV5-1 and TRBJ1-5, with no clear D. Trimming removed 4 bases from V and 3 bases from J, with 11 bases in between. In germline, CDR1 is SGHRS, CDR2 YFSETQ. The CDR3 contains 14 residues.

In its sample, this clonotype was seen many times. V and J are TRBV20-1 and TRBJ2-3; 7 bases align to TRBD1. The germline V gene has CDR1 DFQATT and CDR2 SNEGSKA (reference sequence). The junction had 10 bases not matched to a gene; V was cut back by 2 bases and J by 5 bases. The CDR3 runs 15 residues. The CDR3 DNA reads as TGCAGTGCTAGACAAAAAGGACAGGTGGTAGATACGCAGTATTTT. Amino acids: CSARQKGQVVDTQYF.

This clonotype was seen many times. The genes are TRBV5-1 and TRBJ2-1, with D perhaps assigned TRBD1 or TRBD2 (6 bases each). Per germline, CDR1 SGHRS and CDR2 YFSETQ. CDR3 length: 15 residues. With 0 bases removed from V and 9 bases from J, the gap between germline ends came to 16 bases. CDR3 in DNA: TGCGCCAGCAGCTTGGCCCTGACAGGAGGGGTTGAGCAGTTCTTC. It translates to CASSLALTGGVEQFF. Drawing the rest from reference TRBV5-1 and TRBJ2-1, the complete variable domain is KAGVTQTPRYLIKTRGQQVTLSCSPISGHRSVSWYQQTPGQGLQFLFEYFSETQRNKGNFPGRFSGRQFSNSRSEMNVSTLELGDSALYLCASSLALTGGVEQFFGPGTRLTVL.

The chain couples TRBV15 to TRBJ1-6; D unclear. Germline assignment: CDR1 LNHNV and CDR2 YYDKDF (reference sequence). The germline V and J ends were trimmed by 0 bases and 7 bases, with 10 bases remaining between them. This CDR3 has 15 amino acids. As DNA, the CDR3 is TGTGCCACCAGCAGAGATGGGCCGGAGAATTCACCCCTCCACTTT. Encoded protein: CATSRDGPENSPLHF. The full variable domain, with the rest looked up from reference TRBV15 and TRBJ1-6, is DAMVIQNPRYQVTQFGKPVTLSCSQTLNHNVMYWYQQKSSQAPKLLFHYYDKDFNNEADTPDNFQSRRPNTSFCFLDIRSPGLGDTAMYLCATSRDGPENSPLHFGNGTRLTVT.